This is a list of T cell receptor beta chains from one sample in a study of persistence of HIV-infected CD4 T cells. The table came from immunoSEQ multiplex PCR; TCRdb's copy has only in-frame clones and leaves some out. The table has some 50,000 clones, approximately 90% seen once. No antigens are known for them. The starting material was CD4+ T cells sorted from PBMCs after approximately 19-hour stimulation, obtained from a patient who received antiretroviral therapy. All receptors derive from an adult woman with HIV who was CMV-seropositive. CDR3s include the opening cysteine and the closing phenylalanine or tryptophan. The order of the fields is clone size, D gene, V gene, J gene, CDR3 DNA, CDR3 protein. D genes are given only for firm matches. Clone size is not always given. Where it is, it says once, few, many or a class for expanded clones.

-	-	TRBV5-8	TRBJ2-7	TGTGCCAGCACCCCCGTTGAGTGGTATATCCACGAGCAGTACTTC	CASTPVEWYIHEQYF
-	TRBD1	TRBV11-3	TRBJ2-3	TGTGCCAGCAGCGAAGGACAGGGATTGGTAGATACGCAGTATTTT	CASSEGQGLVDTQYF
once	-	TRBV19	TRBJ1-5	TGTGCCAGTAGTATCAGGGACTTACCTCGCAATCAGCCCCAGCATTTT	CASSIRDLPRNQPQHF
few	-	TRBV13	TRBJ1-6	TGTGCCAGCAGCTTTGGACGTGACAGGAGCAATTCACCCCTCCACTTT	CASSFGRDRSNSPLHF
-	-	TRBV4-1	TRBJ1-3	TGCGCCAGCAGCCAATCAGGAAACACCATATATTTT	CASSQSGNTIYF
-	-	TRBV2	TRBJ1-5	TGTGCCAGCAGTGATACTGTTAGCAATCAGCCCCAGCATTTT	CASSDTVSNQPQHF
few	-	TRBV2	TRBJ1-5	TGTGCCAGCAGTGAACGGTCCCCGAGGGAGTTCAATCAGCCCCAGCATTTT	CASSERSPREFNQPQHF
-	-	TRBV5-1	TRBJ1-5	TGCGCCAGCAGCTTGGTCGGGGGAAATCAGCCCCAGCATTTT	CASSLVGGNQPQHF
once	TRBD2	TRBV10-3	TRBJ2-3	TGTGCCATCAGTGACCGTCAGCGGGGGGGAACAGATACGCAGTATTTT	CAISDRQRGGTDTQYF
-	TRBD1	TRBV28	TRBJ1-2	TGTGCCAGCAGTCCACAGGGGGTATATGGCTACACCTTC	CASSPQGVYGYTF
-	TRBD2	TRBV7-3	TRBJ2-1	TGTGCCAGCAGCCCCCCGAACGGGGGGAATGAGCAGTTCTTC	CASSPPNGGNEQFF
once	-	TRBV24-1	TRBJ1-1	TGTGCCACCAGTGACCGGACCCCGGGGGGCGAAGCTTTCTTT	CATSDRTPGGEAFF
-	-	TRBV6-5	TRBJ1-2	TGTGCCACTAAAGCCGGGGCCTCGGGGGGCTACACCTTC	CATKAGASGGYTF
-	-	TRBV29-1	TRBJ1-1	TGCAGCGTTGTGCGGGGGGTGAACACTGAAGCTTTCTTT	CSVVRGVNTEAFF
few	TRBD2	TRBV18	TRBJ2-7	TGTGCCAGCTCAGACGGACTAGCCTACGAGCAGTACTTC	CASSDGLAYEQYF
once	TRBD1	TRBV19	TRBJ1-1	TGTGCCAGTAGTCTGGAAAACAGGGGAGGGACTGAAGCTTTCTTT	CASSLENRGGTEAFF
-	-	TRBV15	TRBJ1-4	TGTGCCACCAGCAGGGCTGCAACTAATGAAAAACTGTTTTTT	CATSRAATNEKLFF
-	-	TRBV9	TRBJ1-1	TGTGCCAGCAGCGTAGCTCTAGGGGACACTGAAGCTTTCTTT	CASSVALGDTEAFF
-	-	TRBV2	TRBJ1-5	TGTGCCAGCAGCCCGACAGGTCCTAGCAATCAGCCCCAGCATTTT	CASSPTGPSNQPQHF
-	-	TRBV19	TRBJ1-6	TGTGCCAGTAGTGCAGCCAGGGGAAATTCACCCCTCCACTTT	CASSAARGNSPLHF
-	-	TRBV7-9	TRBJ2-1	TGTGCCAGCAGCCGCCAGTCCCACTCCTACAATGAGCAGTTCTTC	CASSRQSHSYNEQFF
-	-	TRBV3-1/TRBV3-2	TRBJ2-2	TGTGCCAGCAGCCAAGGGGTCTCAGGCGGCGCCGGGGAGCTGTTTTTT	CASSQGVSGGAGELFF
-	-	TRBV19	TRBJ1-1	TGTGCCAGCGCTGGGGTAGGGGACACTGAAGCTTTCTTT	CASAGVGDTEAFF
-	-	TRBV15	TRBJ1-3	TGTGCCACCAGCAGAGCCTACGGAGGCAACACCATATATTTT	CATSRAYGGNTIYF
-	-	TRBV12-5	TRBJ2-2	TGTGCTAGTGGTTTGGCACAGGGTAGGGGGTCCGGGGAGCTGTTTTTT	CASGLAQGRGSGELFF
-	-	TRBV29-1	TRBJ2-7	TGCAGCGGTGGGACGCCCTACGAGCAGTACTTC	CSGGTPYEQYF
-	-	TRBV27	TRBJ1-1	TGTGCCAGCAGTTTATCGGGGGCGGATAACACTGAAGCTTTCTTT	CASSLSGADNTEAFF
-	TRBD1	TRBV28	TRBJ1-1	TGTGCCAGCAGCCCACCCGACAGGGCCCCTGGTGAAGCTTTCTTT	CASSPPDRAPGEAFF
few	-	TRBV5-5	TRBJ1-4	TGTGCCAGCAGCCCCGGGTCAACTAATGAAAAACTGTTTTTT	CASSPGSTNEKLFF
-	TRBD1	TRBV11-3	TRBJ2-2	TGTGCCAGCAGCCCCGGGACAGCAAACACCGGGGAGCTGTTTTTT	CASSPGTANTGELFF
few	-	TRBV28	TRBJ2-7	TGTGCCAGCAGTTTAACAGGTGGAGGGAACCACGAGCAGTACTTC	CASSLTGGGNHEQYF
once	TRBD1	TRBV6-9	TRBJ1-1	TGTGCCAGCAGTACCAGGGGGGTGGACACTGAAGCTTTCTTT	CASSTRGVDTEAFF
-	-	TRBV6-1	TRBJ1-2	TGTGCCAGCAGTGAGGGCGGCCCCTATGGCTACACCTTC	CASSEGGPYGYTF
-	-	TRBV11-1	TRBJ2-7	TGTGCCAGCAGCTTACTTAGTAGCGGCATTAACGAGCAGTACTTC	CASSLLSSGINEQYF
-	-	TRBV2	TRBJ2-5	TGTGCCAGCAGAGTATTTTTGGAAGAGACCCAGTACTTC	CASRVFLEETQYF
-	-	TRBV18	TRBJ2-3	TGTGCCAGCTCACCAGAGGGAGGAACAGATACGCAGTATTTT	CASSPEGGTDTQYF
-	-	TRBV7-2	TRBJ2-3	TGTGCCAGCAGCTTCGTGGCGGGGGCTAGCACAGATACGCAGTATTTT	CASSFVAGASTDTQYF
-	TRBD2	TRBV7-9	TRBJ2-3	TGTGCCAGCAGCTTCTCCCCCCGACTAGCGGGAGCCACAGATACGCAGTATTTT	CASSFSPRLAGATDTQYF
-	-	TRBV3-1/TRBV3-2	TRBJ1-1	TGTGCCAGCAGCCAGGGGAACACTGAAGCTTTCTTT	CASSQGNTEAFF
-	TRBD1	TRBV5-4	TRBJ2-7	TGTGCCAGCAGCCCCCGGGACAGGGACACCTACGAGCAGTACTTC	CASSPRDRDTYEQYF
-	-	TRBV7-6	TRBJ2-1	TGTGCCAGCAGCCTTTCTCGATCGAGAGGAGCTGACAATGAGCAGTTCTTC	CASSLSRSRGADNEQFF
-	TRBD1	TRBV12-5	TRBJ2-4	TGTGCTAGTGGCCCGGGGACAGGGGGAAGCATTCAGTACTTC	CASGPGTGGSIQYF
-	-	TRBV6-6	TRBJ2-2	TGTGCCAGCAGTTACTTAGCGTCGAACACCGGGGAGCTGTTTTTT	CASSYLASNTGELFF
-	TRBD2	TRBV6-1	TRBJ2-1	TGTGCCAGCAGTGAGGGACTAGCATATGAGCAGTTCTTC	CASSEGLAYEQFF
-	-	TRBV7-3	TRBJ2-7	TGTGCCAGCAGCCCTACTAAGACAGGCGAGCAGTACTTC	CASSPTKTGEQYF
-	TRBD2	TRBV14	TRBJ2-1	TGTGCCAGCAGCCAAGTTAATAGCGGGAGGATTAATGAGCAGTTCTTC	CASSQVNSGRINEQFF
-	TRBD1	TRBV19	TRBJ1-1	TGTGCCAGTAGTATAGCAGGGACAGTCAACACTGAAGCTTTCTTT	CASSIAGTVNTEAFF
few	-	TRBV6-6	TRBJ1-6	TGTGCCAGCACCAGACAAGGACCCCTCCACTTT	CASTRQGPLHF
-	-	TRBV24-1	TRBJ2-4	TGTGCCACCAGTGATCCTACTCGCCATATTCAGTACTTC	CATSDPTRHIQYF
once	TRBD1	TRBV24-1	TRBJ2-5	TGTGCCACCAGCTTCAGACAGGGCACCCAAGAGACCCAGTACTTC	CATSFRQGTQETQYF
-	-	TRBV5-1	TRBJ2-3	TGCGCCAGCAGCTTGAGGTTGGGGGATACGCAGTATTTT	CASSLRLGDTQYF
-	TRBD2	TRBV7-3	TRBJ2-5	TGTGCCAGCAGTCAACGGACTAGCGTCTTAGGGACCCAGTACTTC	CASSQRTSVLGTQYF
-	-	TRBV6-5	TRBJ2-7	TGTGCCAGCAGTTACTCCAGGATGGGGGTCAACGAGCAGTACTTC	CASSYSRMGVNEQYF
-	TRBD1	TRBV10-3	TRBJ2-1	TGTGCCATCAGTGGGGACAGGGCCTACAATGAGCAGTTCTTC	CAISGDRAYNEQFF
-	-	TRBV28	TRBJ1-3	TGTGCCAGCACCTTCAGTGGGTCTGGAAACACCATATATTTT	CASTFSGSGNTIYF
-	-	TRBV7-2	TRBJ1-1	TGTGCCAGCAGCTTCCACAGGTCCGCCGGCGAAGCTTTCTTT	CASSFHRSAGEAFF
-	-	TRBV7-2	TRBJ2-1	TGTGCCAGCTCACGGAGGCTAGACAATGAGCAGTTCTTC	CASSRRLDNEQFF
-	-	TRBV6-5	TRBJ2-1	TGTGCCAGGCTTGAGCCATCCCACAATGAGCAGTTCTTC	CARLEPSHNEQFF
-	-	TRBV28	TRBJ1-4	TGTGCCAGCAGTTTATTAGGGGGGGAAGCAACTAATGAAAAACTGTTTTTT	CASSLLGGEATNEKLFF